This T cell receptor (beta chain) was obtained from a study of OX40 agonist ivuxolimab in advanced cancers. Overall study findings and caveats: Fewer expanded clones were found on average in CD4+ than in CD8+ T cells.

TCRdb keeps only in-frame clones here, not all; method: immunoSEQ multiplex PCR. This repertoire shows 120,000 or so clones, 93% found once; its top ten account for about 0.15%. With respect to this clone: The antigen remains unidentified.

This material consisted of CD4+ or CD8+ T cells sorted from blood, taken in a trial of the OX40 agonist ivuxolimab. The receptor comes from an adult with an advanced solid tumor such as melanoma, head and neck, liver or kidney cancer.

The CDR3 bases are TGTGCCAGCAGTCAAGAGACCCAGTACTTC. Its protein product is CASSQETQYF. The chain carries TRBV2 and TRBJ2-5; D remains unclear. Germline V gene data show CDR1 as SNHLY and CDR2 as FYNNEI. The V gene lost 5 bases and the J gene lost 2 bases, with 0 bases spanning the gap. CDR3 length: 10 residues. Together with reference TRBV2 and TRBJ2-5, the CDR3 gives the full variable domain: EPEVTQTPSHQVTQMGQEVILRCVPISNHLYFYWYRQILGQKVEFLVSFYNNEISEKSEIFDDQFSVERPDGSNFTLKIRSTKLEDSAMYFCASSQETQYFGPGTRLLVL.